This T cell receptor beta chain came from a study of neurological immune-mediated disorders (dated by TCRdb to between 2018 and 2021). General notes on the study: Peripheral blood TCR-beta repertoires from HTLV-I-associated myelopathy (HAM/TSP) patients, multiple sclerosis patients and healthy controls were compared by UMI-based sequencing. Each longitudinal HAM/TSP and healthy donor was sampled at 3 time-points spaced at about 3-40 month intervals. Alongside PBMC samples, the set of some 97 TCR-beta libraries contained longitudinal samples, technical triplicates, and paired CD4+ and CD8+ T-cell subsets that had been sorted. Of the roughly 68 subjects in the cohort, about 14 were HAM/TSP patients, some 35 were multiple sclerosis patients, and some 20 were healthy controls.

Here is what the overall study found, with its caveats: The highest TCR clonal expansion was observed in HAM/TSP patients, whereas the lowest was observed in MS patients, even when compared with healthy controls. Expanded clones from different subjects shared no identical CDR3 amino acid sequences, which suggests that TCR-beta repertoires were private in all groups.

To synthesize cDNA, template-switch 5'RACE was performed with a primer carrying a 10-nucleotide random unique molecular identifier so that each TCR transcript was tagged. Every sequencing run yielded over 160 million TCR-beta sequences covering 15-18 subjects. The RNeasy kit was used for extraction of total RNA. The KAPA Real-time Library Amplification kit was used to amplify TCR-beta VDJ regions with primers for the TCR constant region and the 5'RACE anchor. A first PCR added sample indexes and Illumina adaptors, after which a second PCR increased the library yield. The roughly 650 bp TCR product was size-selected on a 2% E-gel SizeSelection system after Ampure bead purification. Before pooling, libraries had their quality checked on a Bioanalyzer, their concentration measured with Qubit, and their quantity determined with the Kapa Library Quantification kit. An Illumina HiSeq 2500 was used to sequence the libraries paired-end at 2 x 150 bp. To increase sequence diversity, roughly 24-31% phiX was spiked into each library pool. For the original study's pipeline: The UMI-based MiGEC pipeline processed quality-filtered reads and removed over 80% of raw TCR sequences during error correction. VDJ genes were aligned to IMGT germline references, and clonotypes were defined by unique CDR3 amino acid sequence plus V-J genes. VDJtools evaluated clonal expansion, Shannon diversity and CDR3 relatedness (CalcPairwiseDistances, ClusterSamples); CLCbio workbench built phylogenetic trees. Using coefficient-of-variation modelling across technical triplicates, the study counted a clone as expanded if it had at least 8 unique UMIs. In TCRdb, the public reads were trimmed at Q25 with fastp and aligned with MiXCR, with productive beta chains retained. Each CDR3 protein appears once, grouped with its most common genes and DNA. TCRdb's processing, not the study's, gives the V and J calls here. The sample table shows over 90,000 distinct CDR3 sequences, and about a tenth are seen once. Of the sample, approximately 3.4% is held by the ten largest clones.

From the cysteine up to the phenylalanine, the CDR3 has a length of 13 residues. Only the CDR3 portion is preserved as DNA: 39 bases, with reading frame beginning at the first base. Reading the germline V gene gives CDR1 MGHRA and CDR2 YSYEKL. V lost 4 bases and J lost 5 bases; the stretch between them is 11 bases long. Taken with the paper, the label for time point translates to: longitudinal time-point 3. For the unsorted PBMC libraries, 2 million PBMCs were stored in RNAlater at -80 degrees C until RNA extraction and were used to generate the libraries. Peripheral blood underwent Ficoll-Hypaque density gradient centrifugation to isolate PBMCs, which were then cryopreserved in liquid nitrogen. This clonotype was observed at least ten times. Its antigen has not been determined. It has no much larger one-base neighbor in the sample; base qualities were not kept.

Rearrangement joined TRBV4-1 to TRBJ2-5; a confident D gene designation cannot be given. The sequence derives from a female donor with HTLV-1-associated myelopathy (HAM/TSP). Material for sequencing was PBMCs. The CDR3 region: CASSRETVETQYF. The DNA is as follows: TGCGCCAGCAGCCGAGAAACGGTGGAGACCCAGTACTTC.